This TCR beta chain is drawn from a study of blood T cell repertoires in COVID-19. Some clones are missing from TCRdb's copy, which holds only in-frame ones; the method was immunoSEQ multiplex PCR. The repertoire includes roughly 250,000 clones, 70% to 90% of them detected once, and 1.5% to 2% sits in the top ten. This CDR3 region has 16 residues. V lost 5 bases and J lost 0, with 18 bases in between. Looked up from germline, CDR1 is SGHDT and CDR2 is YYEEEE. The TCR was taken from a woman in her fifties or sixties who had recovered from COVID-19. The rearrangement joins TRBV5-6 to TRBJ2-7; a weak D match, TRBD2 (6 bases). Material for sequencing was PBMCs or T cells enriched from blood (not recorded which). The CDR3 here is CASRGGGYAHSYEQYF. Here the CDR3 DNA reads TGTGCCAGCAGGGGAGGAGGGTACGCCCACTCCTACGAGCAGTACTTC. The entire variable domain, with the rest obtained from reference TRBV5-6 and TRBJ2-7, is as follows: DAGVTQSPTHLIKTRGQQVTLRCSPKSGHDTVSWYQQALGQGPQFIFQYYEEEERQRGNFPDRFSGHQFPNYSSELNVNALLLGDSALYLCASRGGGYAHSYEQYFGPGTRLTVT.